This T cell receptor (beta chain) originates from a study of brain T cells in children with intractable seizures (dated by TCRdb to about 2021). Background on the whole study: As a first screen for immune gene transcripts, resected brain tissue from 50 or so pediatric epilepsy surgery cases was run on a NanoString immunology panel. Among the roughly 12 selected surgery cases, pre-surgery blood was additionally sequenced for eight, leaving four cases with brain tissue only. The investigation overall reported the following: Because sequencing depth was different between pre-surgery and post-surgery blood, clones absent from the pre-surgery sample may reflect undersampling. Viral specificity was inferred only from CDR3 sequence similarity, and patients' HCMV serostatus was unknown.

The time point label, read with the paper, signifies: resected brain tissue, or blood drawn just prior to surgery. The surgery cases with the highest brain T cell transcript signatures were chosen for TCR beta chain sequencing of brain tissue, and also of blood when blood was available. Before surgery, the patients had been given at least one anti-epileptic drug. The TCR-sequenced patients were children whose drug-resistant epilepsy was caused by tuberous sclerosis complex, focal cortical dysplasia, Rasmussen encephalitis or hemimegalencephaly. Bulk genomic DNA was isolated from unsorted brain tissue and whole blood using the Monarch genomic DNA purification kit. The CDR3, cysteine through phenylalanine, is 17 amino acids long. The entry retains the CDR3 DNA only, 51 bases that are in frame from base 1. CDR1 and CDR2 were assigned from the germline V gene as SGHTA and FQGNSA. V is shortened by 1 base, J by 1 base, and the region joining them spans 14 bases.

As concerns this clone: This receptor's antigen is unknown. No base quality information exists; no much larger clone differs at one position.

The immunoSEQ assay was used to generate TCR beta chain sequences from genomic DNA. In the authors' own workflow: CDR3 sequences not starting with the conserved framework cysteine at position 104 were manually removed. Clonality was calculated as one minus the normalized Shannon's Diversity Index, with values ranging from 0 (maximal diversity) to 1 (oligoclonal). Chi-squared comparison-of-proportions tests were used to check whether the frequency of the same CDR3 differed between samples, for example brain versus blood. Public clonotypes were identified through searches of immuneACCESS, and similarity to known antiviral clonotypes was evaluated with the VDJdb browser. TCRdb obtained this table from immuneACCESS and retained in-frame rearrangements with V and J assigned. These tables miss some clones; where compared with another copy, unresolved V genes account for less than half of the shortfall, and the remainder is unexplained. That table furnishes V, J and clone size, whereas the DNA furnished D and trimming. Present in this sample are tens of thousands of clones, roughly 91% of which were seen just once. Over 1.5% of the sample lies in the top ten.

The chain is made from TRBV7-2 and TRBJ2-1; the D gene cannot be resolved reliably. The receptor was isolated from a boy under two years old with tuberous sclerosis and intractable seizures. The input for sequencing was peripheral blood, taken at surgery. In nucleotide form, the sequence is TGTGCCAGCAGCTTAGTTTCCCAACGGCGGTCCTACAATGAGCAGTTCTTC. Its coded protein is CASSLVSQRRSYNEQFF.